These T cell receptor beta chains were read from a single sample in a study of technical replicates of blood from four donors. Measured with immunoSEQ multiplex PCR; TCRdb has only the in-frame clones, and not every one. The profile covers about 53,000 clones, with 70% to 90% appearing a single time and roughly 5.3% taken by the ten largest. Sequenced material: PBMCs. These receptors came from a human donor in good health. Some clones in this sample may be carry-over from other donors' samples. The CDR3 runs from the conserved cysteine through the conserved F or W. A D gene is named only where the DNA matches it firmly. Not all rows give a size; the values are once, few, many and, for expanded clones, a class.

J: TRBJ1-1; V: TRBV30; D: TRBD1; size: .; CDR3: CAWMGQMNTEAFF; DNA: TGTGCCTGGATGGGACAGATGAACACTGAAGCTTTCTTT
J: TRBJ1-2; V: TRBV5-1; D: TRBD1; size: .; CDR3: CASSTWTGGPPNYGYTF; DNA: TGCGCCAGCAGCACCTGGACAGGGGGCCCGCCTAACTATGGCTACACCTTC
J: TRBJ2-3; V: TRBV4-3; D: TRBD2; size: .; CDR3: CASSQDSLFGGIRTDTQYF; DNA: TGCGCCAGCAGCCAAGATTCTCTCTTCGGGGGGATTCGCACAGATACGCAGTATTTT
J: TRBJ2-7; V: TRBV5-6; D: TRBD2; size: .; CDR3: CASMWLAGNYEQYF; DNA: TGTGCCAGCATGTGGCTAGCGGGGAACTACGAGCAGTACTTC
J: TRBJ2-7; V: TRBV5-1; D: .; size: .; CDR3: CASSSTELGSYEQYF; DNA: TGCGCCAGCAGCTCGACAGAGCTCGGCTCCTACGAGCAGTACTTC
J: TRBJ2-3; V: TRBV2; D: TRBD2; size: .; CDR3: CASLRGGTDTQYF; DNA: TGTGCCAGCCTACGGGGGGGGACAGATACGCAGTATTTT
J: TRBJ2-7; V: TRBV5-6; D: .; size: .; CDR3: CASSFGSTREGEQYF; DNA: TGTGCCAGCAGCTTTGGGTCCACGAGGGAAGGCGAGCAGTACTTC
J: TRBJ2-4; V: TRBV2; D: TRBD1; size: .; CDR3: CASRALTGTKNIQYF; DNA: TGTGCCAGCAGAGCCCTGACAGGGACCAAAAACATTCAGTACTTC
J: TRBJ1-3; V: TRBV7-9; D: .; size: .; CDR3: CASSWGVQGGGNTIYF; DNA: TGTGCCAGCAGCTGGGGTGTCCAGGGCGGTGGAAACACCATATATTTT
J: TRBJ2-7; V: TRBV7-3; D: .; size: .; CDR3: CASSLLGSYEQYF; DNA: TGTGCCAGCAGCTTACTAGGCTCCTACGAGCAGTACTTC
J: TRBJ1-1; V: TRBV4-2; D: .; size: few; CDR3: CASSQEGKGAEAFF; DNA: TGTGCCAGCAGCCAAGAGGGGAAAGGGGCTGAAGCTTTCTTT
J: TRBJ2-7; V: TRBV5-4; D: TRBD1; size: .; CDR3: CASSLGQGHEQYF; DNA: TGTGCCAGCAGCTTGGGACAGGGTCACGAGCAGTACTTC
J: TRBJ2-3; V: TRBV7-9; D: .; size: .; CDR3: CASTKRVVDTQYF; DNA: TGTGCCAGTACTAAGCGGGTAGTAGATACGCAGTATTTT
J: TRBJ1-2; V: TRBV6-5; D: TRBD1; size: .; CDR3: CASSYSTGAHYGYTF; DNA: TGTGCCAGCAGTTACTCGACAGGGGCCCACTATGGCTACACCTTC
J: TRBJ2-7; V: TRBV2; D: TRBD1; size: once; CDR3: CASSGQGAREQYF; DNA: TGTGCCAGCAGTGGACAGGGGGCTCGGGAGCAGTACTTC
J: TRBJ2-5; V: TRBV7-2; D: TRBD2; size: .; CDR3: CASSFGLGRQETQYF; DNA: TGTGCCAGCAGCTTCGGACTAGGCCGACAAGAGACCCAGTACTTC
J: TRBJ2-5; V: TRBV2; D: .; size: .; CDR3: CASSDTRGGQSQYF; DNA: TGTGCCAGCAGCGACACTAGGGGGGGGCAGTCCCAGTACTTC
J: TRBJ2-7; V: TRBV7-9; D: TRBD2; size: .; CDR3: CASSPPGGEQYF; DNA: TGTGCCAGCAGCCCACCGGGGGGTGAGCAGTACTTC
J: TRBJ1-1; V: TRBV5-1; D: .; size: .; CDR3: CASSSGLNTEAFF; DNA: TGCGCCAGCAGCTCCGGGTTGAACACTGAAGCTTTCTTT
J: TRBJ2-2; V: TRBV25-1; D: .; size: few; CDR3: CASSEEGVITGNTGELFF; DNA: TGTGCCAGCAGTGAGGAAGGGGTAATTACGGGGAACACCGGGGAGCTGTTTTTT
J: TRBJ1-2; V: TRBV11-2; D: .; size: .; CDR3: CASSQPQGPYGAPGYTF; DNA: TGTGCCAGCAGCCAGCCACAGGGACCGTATGGGGCCCCGGGCTACACCTTC
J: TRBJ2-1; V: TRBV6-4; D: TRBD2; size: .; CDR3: CASSSELAGPRGQFF; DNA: TGTGCCAGCAGCAGCGAACTAGCGGGCCCACGGGGGCAGTTCTTC
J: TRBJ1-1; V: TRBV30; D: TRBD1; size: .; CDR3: CAWDPGQGRTFF; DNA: TGTGCCTGGGACCCGGGACAGGGGCGTACTTTCTTT
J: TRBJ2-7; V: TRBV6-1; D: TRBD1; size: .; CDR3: CASSEFGTGSIEQYF; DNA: TGTGCCAGCAGTGAATTTGGGACAGGGTCAATCGAGCAGTACTTC
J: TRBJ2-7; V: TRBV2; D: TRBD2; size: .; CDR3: CASSDLAGDLSYEQYF; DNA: TGTGCCAGCAGTGACCTAGCGGGAGATCTTTCCTACGAGCAGTACTTC
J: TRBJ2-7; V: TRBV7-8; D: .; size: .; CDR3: CASSSERTGSYEQYF; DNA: TGTGCCAGCAGCTCCGAAAGGACTGGCTCCTACGAGCAGTACTTC
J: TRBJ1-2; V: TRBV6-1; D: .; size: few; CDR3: CASNQNNGGGYGYTF; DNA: TGTGCCAGCAACCAGAATAATGGAGGCGGCTATGGCTACACCTTC
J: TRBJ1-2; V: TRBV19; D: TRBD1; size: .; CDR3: CASSSGTGRDYGYTF; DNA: TGTGCCAGTAGCTCCGGGACAGGGAGAGACTATGGCTACACCTTC
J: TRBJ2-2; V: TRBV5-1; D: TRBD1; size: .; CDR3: CASSLGRQGAGELFF; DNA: TGCGCCAGCAGCTTGGGAAGACAGGGTGCCGGGGAGCTGTTTTTT
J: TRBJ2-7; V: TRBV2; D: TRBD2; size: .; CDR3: CASSGTPTDLLAAYEQYF; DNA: TGTGCCAGCAGCGGAACACCGACCGACTTGCTAGCGGCCTACGAGCAGTACTTC
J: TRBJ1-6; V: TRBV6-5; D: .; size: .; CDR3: CASSYSDSKGSPLHF; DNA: TGTGCCAGCAGTTACTCGGACAGCAAGGGTTCACCCCTCCACTTT
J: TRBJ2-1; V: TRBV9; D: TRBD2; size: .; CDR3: CASSIRAGGALGSYNEQFF; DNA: TGTGCCAGCAGTATAAGAGCGGGGGGGGCTTTAGGCTCCTACAATGAGCAGTTCTTC
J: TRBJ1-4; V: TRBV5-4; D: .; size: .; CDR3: CASSFFPVEKLFF; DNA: TGTGCCAGCAGCTTTTTTCCCGTTGAAAAACTGTTTTTT
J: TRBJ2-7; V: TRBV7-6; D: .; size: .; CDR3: CASSLARGSSYEQYF; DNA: TGTGCCAGCAGCTTAGCTCGAGGGAGTAGCTACGAGCAGTACTTC
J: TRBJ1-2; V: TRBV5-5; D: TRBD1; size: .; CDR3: CASNEETGLGYGYTF; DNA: TGTGCCAGCAACGAGGAGACAGGGCTCGGATATGGCTACACCTTC
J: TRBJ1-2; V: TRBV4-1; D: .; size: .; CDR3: CASSQATANYGYTF; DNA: TGCGCCAGCAGCCAAGCTACAGCTAACTATGGCTACACCTTC
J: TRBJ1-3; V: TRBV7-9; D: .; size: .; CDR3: CASSLTQGSNTIYF; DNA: TGTGCCAGCAGCTTGACACAGGGAAGCAACACCATATATTTT
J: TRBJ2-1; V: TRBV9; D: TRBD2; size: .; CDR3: CASSARLAGGNEQFF; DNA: TGTGCCAGCAGCGCCCGACTAGCGGGTGGGAATGAGCAGTTCTTC
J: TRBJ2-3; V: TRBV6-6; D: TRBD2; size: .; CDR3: CASASREPTDTQYF; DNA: TGTGCCAGCGCTTCGCGGGAGCCCACAGATACGCAGTATTTT
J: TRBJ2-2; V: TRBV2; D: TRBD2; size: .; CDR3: CASRTSPGELFF; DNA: TGTGCCAGCCGGACTAGTCCCGGGGAGCTGTTTTTT
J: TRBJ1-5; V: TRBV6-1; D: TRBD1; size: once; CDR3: CASTASQGINQPQHF; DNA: TGTGCCAGCACCGCTTCACAGGGGATCAATCAGCCCCAGCATTTT
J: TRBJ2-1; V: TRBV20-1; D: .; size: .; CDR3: CSARRVDEQFF; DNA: TGCAGTGCCAGACGTGTAGATGAGCAGTTCTTC
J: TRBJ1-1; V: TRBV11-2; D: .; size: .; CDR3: CASRRDGENTEAFF; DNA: TGTGCCAGCCGGCGCGACGGGGAGAACACTGAAGCTTTCTTT
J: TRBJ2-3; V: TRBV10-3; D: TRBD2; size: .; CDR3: CAISERTSGTSQDTQYF; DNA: TGTGCCATCAGCGAAAGGACTAGCGGGACTTCACAGGATACGCAGTATTTT
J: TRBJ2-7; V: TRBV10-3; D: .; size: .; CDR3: CAITRGRSSYEQYF; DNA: TGTGCCATCACCCGAGGTAGGAGCTCCTACGAGCAGTACTTC
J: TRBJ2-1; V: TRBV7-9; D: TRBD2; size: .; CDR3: CASSLAGGGSYNEQFF; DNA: TGTGCCAGCAGTCTAGCGGGAGGTGGGTCCTACAATGAGCAGTTCTTC
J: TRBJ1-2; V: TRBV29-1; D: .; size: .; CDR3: CSVPTGGGGYTF; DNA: TGCAGCGTCCCGACAGGTGGAGGTGGCTACACCTTC
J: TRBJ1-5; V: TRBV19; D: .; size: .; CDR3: CASNLQGFQPQHF; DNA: TGTGCCAGTAACCTACAGGGTTTTCAACCCCAGCATTTT